A selection of T cell receptor beta chains follows, all from one sample in a study of shared clonotypes between healthy human individuals. Sequenced by immunoSEQ multiplex PCR; TCRdb stores in-frame clones only, minus some. The data contain 2 million to 2.5 million clones, roughly 93% of them seen just once; the ten biggest clones take up 0.36%. The sequenced material came from naive CD4+ T cells from PBMCs. The receptors come from a man between 18 and 29 years old in good health. Some clones in this sample may be carry-over from other donors' samples. Both conserved end residues are part of each CDR3. A D gene is named only where the DNA matches it firmly. The size of a clone is reported for some rows only, either as once, few or many, or as a class for expanded clones.

NA	TRBV2	TRBJ2-5	NA	TGTGCCAGCAGTGAAGACGCCCTATCGGCAGAGACCCAGTACTTC	CASSEDALSAETQYF
NA	TRBV28	TRBJ2-7	NA	TGTGCCAGCATGGAGTGGAGCAGCCCCTACGAGCAGTACTTC	CASMEWSSPYEQYF
NA	TRBV20-1	TRBJ2-1	NA	TGCAGTGCTAGAGATCGGGATGAGCAGTTCTTC	CSARDRDEQFF
TRBD2	TRBV6-5	TRBJ2-1	NA	TGTGCCAGCAGTAGGGGGAGCGGGAGGGCCAGTGAGCAGTTCTTC	CASSRGSGRASEQFF
TRBD2	TRBV30	TRBJ2-3	NA	TGTGCCTGGAGGATAGCGGGAGGGCAAGATACGCAGTATTTT	CAWRIAGGQDTQYF
NA	TRBV28	TRBJ1-5	few	TGTGCCAGCAGCATCCTTGGACAGCCCCAGCATTTT	CASSILGQPQHF
TRBD2	TRBV5-1	TRBJ2-7	NA	TGCGCCAGCAGGGCGGGAGGGACACATTCCTACGAGCAGTACTTC	CASRAGGTHSYEQYF
TRBD1	TRBV4-1	TRBJ2-7	NA	TGCGCCAGCAGCCAAGTGACAGGGGCGTACGAGCAGTACTTC	CASSQVTGAYEQYF
TRBD1	TRBV4-3	TRBJ1-2	NA	TGCGCCAGCAGCCAAGAAGTGGACAGGGAAATTTGGTATGGCTACACCTTC	CASSQEVDREIWYGYTF
TRBD2	TRBV13	TRBJ2-5	NA	TGTGCCAGCAGCAAAGGGACTAGCGGGCCCGGAACCTTGGGGGAGACCCAGTACTTC	CASSKGTSGPGTLGETQYF
NA	TRBV2	TRBJ2-7	NA	TGTGCCAGCAGGCGAGCAGGGGTGGGCTACGAGCAGTACTTC	CASRRAGVGYEQYF
TRBD2	TRBV19	TRBJ2-5	NA	TGTGCCAGTAGTATCAGGAGCGGGAGGGCCTCGGAGACCCAGTACTTC	CASSIRSGRASETQYF
TRBD1	TRBV5-1	TRBJ2-3	NA	TGCGCCAGCAGCCAGGGACAGGGGTCGGTGACAGATACGCAGTATTTT	CASSQGQGSVTDTQYF
TRBD1	TRBV4-1	TRBJ1-3	NA	TGCGCCAGCAGCCAAGTTCACACAGGGGCTGGAAACACCATATATTTT	CASSQVHTGAGNTIYF
NA	TRBV5-4	TRBJ1-5	NA	TGTGCCAGCAGCCGGGACAAGTATCAGCCCCAGCATTTT	CASSRDKYQPQHF
NA	TRBV19	TRBJ2-1	NA	TGTGCCAGTAGTATAGCCACCGGGCGGACTCATCGAAGCTCCTACAATGAGCAGTTCTTC	CASSIATGRTHRSSYNEQFF
TRBD1	TRBV28	TRBJ2-2	NA	TGTGCCAGCAGTTACGGACAGGCGAACACCGGGGAGCTGTTTTTT	CASSYGQANTGELFF
NA	TRBV6-1	TRBJ1-5	NA	TGTGCCAGTCTAATGGGGCGTAATCAGCCCCAGCATTTT	CASLMGRNQPQHF
NA	TRBV19	TRBJ1-2	NA	TGTGCCAGTAGTCCGGGGAACTATGGCTACACCTTC	CASSPGNYGYTF
TRBD2	TRBV9	TRBJ2-5	NA	TGTGCCAGCAGCGCGGGGGCTGGTAGCGGGGTTGCAACCCAAGAGACCCAGTACTTC	CASSAGAGSGVATQETQYF
TRBD2	TRBV19	TRBJ2-1	NA	TGTGCCAGTAGGGGGACTAGCGGGAGGTCCAGGTCCTACAATGAGCAGTTCTTC	CASRGTSGRSRSYNEQFF
NA	TRBV5-1	TRBJ2-5	once	TGCGCCAGCAGCTTGAACCACCAAGAGACCCAGTACTTC	CASSLNHQETQYF
NA	TRBV2	TRBJ2-1	NA	TGTGCCAGCAGGAATCTAGGTGATGAGCAGTTCTTC	CASRNLGDEQFF